This TCR beta chain was sequenced during a study of blood T cells in healthy people across ages. The overall study: Template-switching capture recovered about one barcoded beta molecule per two T cells.

V was shortened by 0 bases and J by 2 bases, with 9 bases between the two germline ends. CDR3 length: 14 amino acids. Per germline, CDR1 SGHRS and CDR2 YFSETQ. This clonotype occurred a few times. For the second PCR, which ran for about 6 to 12 cycles, a sample-barcoded 5' primer and a J-beta primer mix were used. A template-switch adaptor containing 12 random nucleotides labeled each cDNA molecule. TCRdb ran MiXCR on the 5' RACE reads and lists one entry per CDR3 protein. The data hold around 1,900,000 distinct CDR3 sequences, with 35% to 50% observed a single time. V gene TRBV5-1 combines with J gene TRBJ2-7; unclear D gene. This clonotype was obtained from a human donor in good health. The sample taken for sequencing was blood. The CDR3 sequence: CASSLVVSPYEQYF. DNA of the CDR3: TGCGCCAGCAGCTTGGTGGTCAGTCCCTACGAGCAGTACTTC.